Presented here are 32 T cell receptor beta chains from one specimen sequenced in a study of CD8 T cells in ankylosing spondylitis. MiXCR, applied by TCRdb to the 5' RACE reads, yields one record per CDR3 protein. The sample carries some 400,000 distinct CDR3 sequences, approximately 20% recorded once. Antigens of these TCRs are unknown. Study-wide findings and caveats: It appeared that ankylosing spondylitis blood was characterized by a TCR beta motif of fewer than 10 highly homologous variants.

What was sequenced was blood, either unsorted or a sorted T cell fraction (not recorded which). The receptors originated from a male donor with ankylosing spondylitis.

The DNA of the CDR3 is TGCAGTGCTAGAGGATCGGGAGGGCCTGGCACAGATACGCAGTATTTT. Encoded protein: CSARGSGGPGTDTQYF. V is TRBV20-1 and J is TRBJ2-3, with 8 nucleotides matching TRBD2. Germline assignment: CDR1 DFQATT and CDR2 SNEGSKA (reference sequence). With V trimmed by 1 base and J by 1 base, 7 bases remained unmatched. There are 16 residues in the CDR3.

This clonotype was seen ten or more times. The CDR3 DNA sequence: TGCAGTGCCGTCAGGGGCATGATGGATCAGCCCCAGCATTTT. This codes for CSAVRGMMDQPQHF. J is TRBJ1-5 and V is TRBV20-1, with a weak D call TRBD1 (6 bases). Trimming shortened V by 6 bases and J by 5 bases, and 17 bases separated the two germline ends. CDR1 DFQATT and CDR2 SNEGSKA come from the germline V gene (reference sequence). This CDR3 has 14 amino acids.

This clonotype turned up a few times. The chain uses TRBV18 and TRBJ2-5; D is perhaps TRBD1 (6 bases). V was shortened by 3 bases and J by 1 base, with 9 bases between the two germline ends. The germline V gene has CDR1 KGHSH and CDR2 LQKENI. The CDR3 is 14 residues long. In nucleotides, the CDR3 is TGTGCCAGCTCACCCGCGACAGGCCAAGAGACCCAGTACTTC. It is translated as CASSPATGQETQYF.

The rearrangement links TRBV7-2 to TRBJ1-3, with no clear D. The CDR3 covers 15 residues. V lost 5 bases to trimming and J lost 1 base, with 12 bases between them. CDR1 SGHTA and CDR2 FQGNSA come from the germline V gene. CDR3 sequence reads: CASSQRAQSGNTIYF. The CDR3 coding sequence is TGTGCCAGCAGCCAACGAGCCCAGTCTGGAAACACCATATATTTT.

This rearrangement joins TRBV3-1 to TRBJ2-3; TRBD2 matches 7 bases. The CDR3 spans 17 residues. Trimming cost V 4 bases and J 4 bases; bases outside gene matches: 14. The germline V gene has CDR1 LGHDT and CDR2 YNNKEL (reference sequence). The CDR3 protein is CASSPAPLGEGADTQYF. The CDR3 coding sequence is TGTGCCAGCAGCCCTGCTCCCCTAGGGGAGGGTGCAGATACGCAGTATTTT.

V gene TRBV7-9 combines with J gene TRBJ1-5, with no clear D. Looked up from germline, CDR1 is SEHNR and CDR2 is FQNEAQ (reference sequence). The V end was cut by 1 base, the J end by 5 bases, with 9 bases between. The CDR3 is 14 residues long. CDR3 amino acids: CASSLGGGHQPQHF. The DNA of the CDR3 is TGTGCCAGCAGCTTAGGCGGCGGGCATCAGCCCCAGCATTTT.

This clonotype showed up just a few times. The chain combines TRBV29-1 with TRBJ1-1; D is unresolved. There are 14 residues in the CDR3. Germline lookup yields CDR1 SQVTM and CDR2 ANQGSEA. V gave up 6 bases and J gave up 0 bases, with 14 bases separating them. The CDR3 region is CSVRRAGLNTEAFF. CDR3 sequence (DNA): TGCAGCGTCCGGCGCGCAGGCCTGAACACTGAAGCTTTCTTT.

The rearrangement links TRBV20-1 to TRBJ1-5; D call uncertain. This CDR3 spans 12 amino acids. V shed 3 bases and J shed 3 bases, with 6 bases lying between them. CDR1 and CDR2 from the germline V gene are DFQATT and SNEGSKA (reference sequence). CDR3 protein: CSARMVNQPQHF. In DNA form, the CDR3 reads TGCAGTGCTAGGATGGTCAATCAGCCCCAGCATTTT.

The chain combines TRBV11-2 with TRBJ2-2; a weak D match, TRBD2 (5 bases). CDR1 is SGHAT and CDR2 is FQNNGV in the germline V gene. The V and J ends lost 2 bases and 6 bases respectively, with 13 bases between them. The CDR3 consists of 15 residues. CDR3 sequence (DNA): TGTGCCAGCAGCTTATATCGGGGAGAGGCCGGGGAGCTGTTTTTT. Its translation is CASSLYRGEAGELFF.

This chain links TRBV19 with TRBJ2-1; D is uncertain. Germline CDR1 reads LNHDA; CDR2 reads SQIVND (reference sequence). Trimming removed 4 bases at V and 8 bases at J, with 15 bases between. CDR3 length: 14 amino acids. This CDR3 is CASSTPRWVHEQFF. In nucleotides, the CDR3 is TGTGCCAGTAGTACGCCCCGTTGGGTACATGAGCAGTTCTTC.

In this sample, this clonotype turned up a few times. The chain uses TRBV3-1 and TRBJ2-5, with D perhaps TRBD1 (5 bases). CDR3 size: 17 residues. V was clipped by 4 bases and J by 0 bases, with 18 bases between them. The germline CDR1 and CDR2 sequences are LGHDT and YNNKEL (reference sequence). The DNA for the CDR3 is TGTGCCAGCAGCCCCAATGTGGACATCTTAGACCAAGAGACCCAGTACTTC. Its protein product is CASSPNVDILDQETQYF.

This clonotype has only a few counts. The chain carries TRBV21-1 and TRBJ1-5. TRBV21-1 is given as a pseudogene. This CDR3 region has 14 residues. CDR3 protein: CASSKEEDNQPQHF. CDR3 DNA: TGTGCCAGCAGCAAAGAAGAAGATAATCAGCCCCAGCATTTT.

The chain joins TRBV25-1 to TRBJ2-3; TRBD2 matches at 8 bases. After removal of 6 bases from V and 9 bases from J, the junction contained 8 bases not matched to a gene. The CDR3 is made up of 13 amino acids. Germline loops: CDR1 MGHDK, CDR2 SYGVNS. This CDR3 reads CASRPSASGTQYF. The CDR3 region has the DNA TGTGCCAGCAGACCGTCGGCTAGCGGGACGCAGTATTTT.

This clonotype has just a few counts. This sequence joins TRBV7-8 and TRBJ2-1, with a tentative D call TRBD2 (6 bases). CDR1 SGHVS and CDR2 FQNEAQ come from the germline V gene. This CDR3 is 16 amino acids long. Trimming shortened V by 2 bases and J by 2 bases, and 13 bases separated the two germline ends. CDR3 DNA sequence: TGTGCCAGCAGCTTATCGCGGGGTCCCCCCTACAATGAGCAGTTCTTC. Translating gives CASSLSRGPPYNEQFF.

The rearrangement links TRBV15 to TRBJ2-1, with D maybe TRBD2 (5 bases). Deletions cut 0 bases from V and 0 bases from J, with 12 bases between. The CDR3 extends over 17 amino acids. CDR1 and CDR2 from the germline V gene are LNHNV and YYDKDF (reference sequence). The CDR3 coding sequence is TGTGCCACCAGCAGAGATTACGGGGTGTACTCCTACAATGAGCAGTTCTTC. This sequence encodes CATSRDYGVYSYNEQFF.

The gene calls are TRBV12-3 or TRBV12-4 and TRBJ2-5, with 7 positions matching TRBD2. The CDR3 covers 13 residues. The J segment lost 7 bases and the V segment lost 3 bases, leaving 5 bases of the junction unmatched. The CDR3 spells CASSFGREGTQYF. As DNA, the CDR3 is TGTGCCAGCAGTTTCGGCAGGGAGGGGACCCAGTACTTC.

Here the CDR3 reads CASSKRTSGSSYEQYF. The CDR3 DNA reads as TGCGCCAGCAGCAAACGGACTAGCGGGAGCTCCTACGAGCAGTACTTC. The chain recombines TRBV5-1 with TRBJ2-7; 13 bases are shared with TRBD2. Losses at the gene ends were 4 bases for V and 0 bases for J; bases not matched to a gene: 4. CDR1 SGHRS and CDR2 YFSETQ come from the germline V gene. The CDR3 loop spans 16 amino acids.

This clonotype has just one count. The gene calls are TRBV25-1 and TRBJ1-2; the match to TRBD1 covers 7 bases. This CDR3 spans 15 amino acids. Germline values: CDR1 MGHDK, CDR2 SYGVNS. V was clipped by 3 bases and J by 2 bases; unmatched bases: 6. The DNA for the CDR3 is TGTGCCAGCAGTGAGCCGGGACAGATGAACTATGGCTACACCTTC. It yields the protein CASSEPGQMNYGYTF.

This clonotype occurred a few times. The chain joins TRBV20-1 to TRBJ1-6, with TRBD1 matching over 7 bases. V was pared by 4 bases and J by 10 bases, with 10 bases of the junction left unmatched. The germline gives CDR1 DFQATT, CDR2 SNEGSKA (reference sequence). CDR3 length: 14 residues. The CDR3 DNA reads TGCAGTGCTACTCCAGGGCAGGGGGTCTCACCCCTCCACTTT. Protein sequence: CSATPGQGVSPLHF.

DNA for the CDR3: TGTGCCAGCAGACGGACTAGCGGAGCCTCCTACGAGCAGTACTTC. Translated: CASRRTSGASYEQYF. V usage is TRBV6-2 or TRBV6-3 and J usage is TRBJ2-7, with 10 bases that match TRBD2. Germline CDR1 is MNHEY and CDR2 is SVGEGT. The CDR3 is 15 residues long. The J segment lost 0 bases and the V segment lost 6 bases, leaving 5 bases of the junction unmatched.

This chain links TRBV7-2 with TRBJ2-5, with D perhaps given as TRBD1 or TRBD2 (5 bases each). Germline V gene data show CDR1 as SGHTA and CDR2 as FQGNSA. The CDR3 covers 15 residues. The V end was cut by 1 base, the J end by 2 bases, with 11 bases between. This chain's CDR3 is CASSLGDVPQETQYF. DNA of the CDR3: TGTGCCAGCAGCTTAGGGGACGTCCCACAAGAGACCCAGTACTTC.

CDR3 protein: CAITPGGLGNTEAFF. In DNA, the CDR3 is TGTGCCATCACCCCAGGGGGCTTGGGGAACACTGAAGCTTTCTTT. V is TRBV10-3 and J is TRBJ1-1; 8 bases match TRBD1. The CDR3 contains 15 residues. The V gene end was trimmed by 7 bases and the J gene end by 1 base; junction bases not matched to a gene: 8. The germline CDR1 and CDR2 sequences are ENHRY and SYGVKD.

This clonotype was recorded only once. The V gene is TRBV2, the J gene TRBJ1-1, with 9 bases identical to TRBD1. V gave up 8 bases and J gave up 7 bases; unmatched junction bases: 11. This CDR3 contains 14 residues. From germline, CDR1 is SNHLY and CDR2 FYNNEI. This CDR3 is CASSRDRDTNEAFF. CDR3 nucleotides: TGTGCCAGCTCCCGGGACAGGGACACCAATGAAGCTTTCTTT.

In its sample, this clonotype was seen a few times. The rearrangement links TRBV28 to TRBJ2-2; D call uncertain. The CDR3 spans 13 residues. The V end lost 2 bases, the J end lost 5 bases, and 6 bases lay between the germline ends. Germline V lookup: CDR1 MDHEN, CDR2 SYDVKM. CDR3 sequence reads: CASSLSQTGELFF. The DNA of the CDR3 is TGTGCCAGCAGTTTAAGTCAGACCGGGGAGCTGTTTTTT.

The rearrangement joins TRBV5-5 to TRBJ1-2; no firm D call. Trimming took 1 base from V and 1 from J, leaving 14 bases between them. There are 16 residues in the CDR3. Germline values: CDR1 SGHKS, CDR2 YYEKEE (reference sequence). The DNA of the CDR3 is TGTGCCAGCAGCTTGTCCCCTGACACCGGTAACTATGGCTACACCTTC. Protein: CASSLSPDTGNYGYTF.

This clonotype showed up many times. J is TRBJ2-7 and V is TRBV18; 12 bases agree with TRBD1. This CDR3 region has 16 residues. Trimming took 0 bases from V and 7 from J; bases not matched to a gene: 7. Germline V gives CDR1 KGHSH, CDR2 LQKENI. CDR3: CASSPPVGTGGVEQYF. In DNA, the CDR3 is TGTGCCAGCTCACCACCGGTCGGGACAGGGGGCGTTGAGCAGTACTTC.

As concerns this clonotype: One junction end does not reproduce the germline sequence, and a read error may be involved. The chain has TRBV29-1 and TRBJ2-3, with D maybe TRBD2 (5 bases). CDR3 length: 15 residues. Germline V CDR1 and CDR2: SQVTM, ANQGSEA. CDR3 sequence (DNA): TGCAGCGTGGAAGGACTGCTCGGGGGCACAGATACGCAGTATTTT. Translated, it gives CSVEGLLGGTDTQYF.

V gene TRBV9 combines with J gene TRBJ1-2, with a possible D match to TRBD1 (6 bases). CDR1 is SGDLS, CDR2 YYNGEE, per germline. Trimming stripped 4 bases from V and 1 base from J, with 14 bases between. The length of the CDR3 is 15 residues. The CDR3, as DNA: TGTGCCAGCAGCCCCCGGGACACACTTAACTATGGCTACACCTTC. Translation: CASSPRDTLNYGYTF.

V usage is TRBV15 and J usage is TRBJ1-1; 7 bases align to TRBD1. V gave up 0 bases and J gave up 7 bases; unmatched junction bases: 5. The germline V gene has CDR1 LNHNV and CDR2 YYDKDF (reference sequence). The length of the CDR3 is 14 residues. The CDR3 bases are TGTGCCACCAGCAGAGATCCGGGACAGTATGAAGCTTTCTTT. It translates to CATSRDPGQYEAFF.

This clonotype occurred a few times. This chain uses TRBV5-6 with TRBJ2-1; 10 bases line up with TRBD1. Germline assignment: CDR1 SGHDT and CDR2 YYEEEE. Trimming cost V 4 bases and J 7 bases; bases outside gene matches: 11. The CDR3 extends over 16 amino acids. The CDR3 region has the DNA TGTGCCAGCAGCGGGACAGGGGTTATCGTAGGAAATGAGCAGTTCTTC. Protein product: CASSGTGVIVGNEQFF. The full variable domain, completed using reference TRBV5-6 and TRBJ2-1, is DAGVTQSPTHLIKTRGQQVTLRCSPKSGHDTVSWYQQALGQGPQFIFQYYEEEERQRGNFPDRFSGHQFPNYSSELNVNALLLGDSALYLCASSGTGVIVGNEQFFGPGTRLTVL.

This clonotype was observed a handful of times. The chain couples TRBV4-2 to TRBJ2-5, with TRBD2 matching 9 bases. Trimming at V came to 3 bases and at J to 2 bases, leaving 7 bases not matched to a gene. There are 16 residues in the CDR3. Germline-derived CDR1 and CDR2 are LGHNA and YNFKEQ. This CDR3 reads CASSHGASGAQETQYF. The CDR3, as DNA: TGTGCCAGCAGCCATGGGGCTAGCGGGGCTCAAGAGACCCAGTACTTC.

CDR3 DNA: TGCAGTGCTTTGGGGCCTCTTATCAGCTACGAGCAGTACTTC. It codes for CSALGPLISYEQYF. The rearrangement links TRBV20-1 to TRBJ2-7; TRBD1 is a possible D gene (5 bases). The CDR3 consists of 14 residues. V gave up 5 bases and J gave up 3 bases, with 17 bases separating them. CDR1 is DFQATT, CDR2 SNEGSKA, per germline (reference sequence).